Each of the 14 T cell receptor beta chains below was sequenced from the same sample in a study of tissue T cells after allogeneic stem cell transplantation. Time point denoted: mouse harvest day 7 after allogeneic transplant. The graft held 10^6 splenic CD5+ T cells and 10^7 T-cell-depleted bone marrow cells. The protocol was immunoSEQ multiplex PCR, while the TCRdb copy is restricted to in-frame clones and leaves out a portion. This repertoire shows about 7,500 clones, around 48% found once; its top ten account for roughly 7%. The specimen sequenced was gut tissue. The receptors shown here come from a female BALB/c mouse given C57BL/6 T cells with graft-versus-host disease after an allogeneic hematopoietic cell transplant.

Comment on this clone: Gene and germline names: mouse. Read data end 1 residue before the CDR3 end; the end is taken from the germline J gene. The rearrangement links TRBV12-2 to TRBJ2-1, with D possibly TRBD2 on 7 matching bases. This CDR3 is built from 14 residues. Between the trimmed V and J ends, which lost 1 base and 7 bases, there was a span of 13 bases. Germline values: CDR1 SGHLS, CDR2 HYDKME. The CDR3 DNA, read in part, is TGTGCCAGCTCTCTGGGGGGCGTGAGGGCTGAGCAGTTC. Translated, it gives CASSLGGVRAEQF. The full CDR3 protein reads CASSLGGVRAEQFF.

For this clone: The germline and genes are mouse ones. Read coverage stops 1 residue before the CDR3 terminus; the germline J gene supplies the remainder. This sequence joins TRBV5 and TRBJ2-3; 13 bases align to TRBD2. The CDR3 length is 17 residues. The V gene end was trimmed by 3 bases and the J gene end by 0 bases; junction bases not matched to a gene: 3. The germline V gene encodes CDR1 LGHNA and CDR2 YNLKQL (reference sequence). This CDR3 is CASSQGLGGFSAETLYF. CDR3 DNA (partial): TGTGCCAGCAGCCAGGGACTGGGGGGGTTTAGTGCAGAAACGCTGTAT.

Of note for this clone: Germline and genes here are mouse. The read falls 1 residue short of the CDR3 end, and the missing part is taken from the germline J gene. The chain has TRBV1 and TRBJ2-5, with D uncertain. Trimming shortened V by 4 bases and J by 1 base, and 0 bases separated the two germline ends. The CDR3 contains 11 residues. The germline V gene has CDR1 NSQYPW and CDR2 LRSPGD (reference sequence). The CDR3 protein is CTCSDQDTQYF. CDR3 DNA (partial): TGCACCTGCAGTGACCAAGACACCCAGTAC.

As concerns this clone: Gene names follow the mouse nomenclature. The DNA ends 1 residue before the CDR3 does, and the rest of the CDR3 is filled in from the germline J gene. This chain connects TRBV12-1 to TRBJ2-5; 7 bases line up with TRBD2. The V gene end was trimmed by 2 bases and the J gene end by 0 bases; junction bases not matched to a gene: 7. Germline loops: CDR1 SGHSN, CDR2 HYEKVE. CDR3 size: 16 residues. CDR3 DNA, as far as it was read: TGTGCCAGCTCTCCCGGGGGGGGGAGTAACCAAGACACCCAGTAC. Its translation: CASSPGGGSNQDTQY. The CDR3, in full, reads CASSPGGGSNQDTQYF.

As regards this clone: Genes here carry mouse names. From the germline J gene comes the end of the CDR3, since the read stops 1 residue before it. V is TRBV26 and J is TRBJ2-7; D not resolved. This CDR3 region has 11 residues. V shed 2 bases and J shed 4 bases, with 3 bases lying between them. Germline V gives CDR1 KGHPV, CDR2 FQNQEV (reference sequence). CDR3 in amino acids: CASSLGYEQYF. CDR3 DNA, as far as it was read: TGTGCCAGCAGTCTGGGTTATGAACAGTAC.

With regard to this clone: The germline and genes are mouse ones. CDR3 bases read: TGTGCCAGCAGTCGCCCCAACGAAAGATTATTT. Amino acid sequence: CASSRPNERLF. The CDR3 in its entirety is CASSRPNERLFF. V usage is TRBV26 and J usage is TRBJ1-4; D ambiguous. From the germline J gene comes the end of the CDR3, since the read stops 1 residue before it. The CDR3 totals 12 residues. Germline V gene sequence: CDR1 KGHPV, CDR2 FQNQEV (reference sequence). With 4 bases removed from V and 3 bases from J, the gap between germline ends came to 3 bases.

As regards this clone: Genes and germline come from the mouse. The read ends 1 residue shy of where the CDR3 ends; the end is completed using the germline J gene. The rearrangement links TRBV4 to TRBJ1-1, with 7 nucleotides matching TRBD1. This CDR3 has 13 amino acids. Germline values: CDR1 LGHDT, CDR2 YNNKQL (reference sequence). The J segment lost 3 bases and the V segment lost 4 bases, leaving 2 bases of the junction unmatched. The CDR3 sequence is CASSSDRDTEVFF. The covered CDR3 bases are TGTGCCAGCAGCTCCGACAGGGACACAGAAGTCTTC.

Concerning this clone itself: Genes and germline come from the mouse. CDR3 sequence reads: CASSPTGSQNTLYF. Partial CDR3 DNA: TGTGCCAGCAGTCCGACTGGTAGTCAAAACACCTTGTAC. The chain has TRBV4 and TRBJ2-4, with D possibly being TRBD2 (6 bases). The DNA ends 1 residue before the CDR3 does, and the rest of the CDR3 is filled in from the germline J gene. The length of the CDR3 is 14 residues. V lost 6 bases, J lost 0 bases, and 10 bases lay in between. Germline-derived CDR1 and CDR2 are LGHDT and YNNKQL (reference sequence).

On this clone: Germline and genes: mouse. Sequencing ends 1 residue short of the CDR3 end; the germline J gene provides the rest. The gene calls are TRBV4 and TRBJ1-2; possibly TRBD1 for D (5 bases). The germline V gene has CDR1 LGHDT and CDR2 YNNKQL (reference sequence). Trimming stripped 4 bases from V and 5 bases from J, with 8 bases between. The CDR3 length is 12 residues. CDR3 region: CASSSTASDYTF. The covered CDR3 bases are TGTGCCAGCAGCTCGACAGCTTCCGACTACACC.

This clone was seen a handful of times. The genes are named according to mouse. The read finishes 1 residue shy of the CDR3 end, and the germline J gene is used to complete it. The chain combines TRBV14 with TRBJ2-2; no definite D call. Trimming took 1 base from V and 0 from J, leaving 7 bases between them. The CDR3 sequence is 15 residues long. From germline, CDR1 is SGHDT and CDR2 FRDEAV. The CDR3 DNA, read in part, is TGTGCCAGCAGTTTCCCGGGAGCAAACACCGGGCAGCTCTAC. It translates to CASSFPGANTGQLY. Given in full, the CDR3 is CASSFPGANTGQLYF.

This clone is medium-sized by share. Mouse gene names apply. The read halts 1 residue ahead of the CDR3 end, with the missing end drawn from the germline J gene. This chain uses TRBV14 with TRBJ1-1, with a possible D match to TRBD1 (5 bases). The length of the CDR3 is 13 residues. V was shortened by 6 bases and J by 3 bases, with 12 bases between the two germline ends. Germline V lookup: CDR1 SGHDT, CDR2 FRDEAV. The CDR3 bases that were read are TGTGCCAGCATTGACAGCCGCGACACAGAAGTCTTC. Translated, it gives CASIDSRDTEVF. The entire CDR3 reads CASIDSRDTEVFF.

As to this clone: Each gene name is a mouse one. The sequence runs out 1 residue before the end of the CDR3; the remainder is reconstructed from the germline J gene. The chain joins TRBV26 to TRBJ2-4, with D possibly matching TRBD1 (6 bases). V was shortened by 0 bases and J by 4 bases, with 8 bases between the two germline ends. The V gene's germline CDR1 is KGHPV and CDR2 FQNQEV (reference sequence). The CDR3 loop spans 14 amino acids. The covered CDR3 bases are TGTGCCAGCAGTCTGTCGGGACAAAAAAACACCTTGTAC. This encodes CASSLSGQKNTLY. The whole CDR3 reads CASSLSGQKNTLYF.

By share, this clone ranks as large. Genes and germline come from the mouse. The read gets to within 1 residue of the CDR3 end, and the germline J gene fills in the rest. The chain couples TRBV29 to TRBJ2-7, with 11 bases that match TRBD2. The junction had 7 bases not matched to a gene; V was cut back by 6 bases and J by 6 bases. The CDR3 has 14 residues. Germline lookup yields CDR1 MSHET and CDR2 SYDVDS. This chain's CDR3 is CASSPGTGGFEQYF. Partial CDR3 DNA: TGTGCTAGCAGCCCCGGGACTGGGGGATTTGAACAGTAC. Combining the CDR3 with reference TRBV29 and TRBJ2-7 gives the whole variable domain DMKVTQMPRYLIKRMGENVLLECGQDMSHETMYWYRQDPGLGLQLIYISYDVDSNSEGDIPKGYRVSRKKREHFSLILDSAKTNQTSVYFCASSPGTGGFEQYFGPGTRLTVL.

In regard to this clone: At one end, the junction sequence differs from germline, possibly due to a read error. Germline and genes: mouse. With the read ending 1 residue before the CDR3 end, the germline J gene is used to fill in that end. J is TRBJ2-5 and V is TRBV26; 8 nucleotides match TRBD1. Germline V gives CDR1 KGHPV, CDR2 FQNQEV (reference sequence). This CDR3 has 12 residues. The CDR3 spells CPSSRDRDTQYF. The sequenced part of the CDR3 DNA is TGTCCCAGCAGCCGGGACAGGGACACCCAGTAC.